The 17 T cell receptor beta chains in this list originate from one sample, sequenced in a study of T cell responses to AZD1222 COVID-19 vaccine. Assay used: immunoSEQ multiplex PCR; TCRdb lists only in-frame clones, some missing. Of more than 150,000 clones in the sample, 90% to 95% were seen once. The sequencing used peripheral blood, collected 28 days after the second AZD1222 dose. These receptors all stem from an adult who received the AZD1222 COVID-19 vaccine.

V gene TRBV7-9 combines with J gene TRBJ2-5; no definite D call. The length of the CDR3 is 13 residues. Germline loops: CDR1 SEHNR, CDR2 FQNEAQ (reference sequence). V was trimmed by 2 bases and J by 4 bases, leaving 8 bases between them. The CDR3 sequence: CASSLNYRETQYF. The CDR3 DNA reads as TGTGCCAGCAGCTTAAACTATAGAGAGACCCAGTACTTC.

The rearrangement uses TRBV2 and TRBJ2-2; the D call may be TRBD1 or TRBD2 (5 bases each). The ends were cut back, 6 bases at V and 4 bases at J, with 12 bases in the middle. This CDR3 region has 14 residues. The germline V gene encodes CDR1 SNHLY and CDR2 FYNNEI. CDR3 sequence: CASRLGPGTGELFF. In DNA, the CDR3 is TGTGCCAGCAGATTGGGACCAGGCACCGGGGAGCTGTTTTTT.

This clone was seen just once. CDR3 sequence reads: CASSDSSLGQPRGAKNIQYF. As DNA, the CDR3 is TGTGCCAGCAGTGACTCGAGTCTGGGACAGCCAAGAGGAGCCAAAAACATTCAGTACTTC. V usage is TRBV6-4 and J usage is TRBJ2-4; TRBD1 agrees at 7 bases. From germline, CDR1 is MRHNA and CDR2 SNTAGT. The CDR3 spans 20 residues. J lost 0 bases, V lost 0 bases, and 14 bases had no gene match.

Points on this clone: The sample contains more than one DNA sequence encoding this CDR3. This chain connects TRBV6-5 to TRBJ2-7, with 11 bases matching TRBD2. Germline trimming cut 2 bases from V and 2 bases from J; bases unmatched to any gene: 5. Looked up from germline, CDR1 is MNHEY and CDR2 is SVGAGI. The CDR3 length is 16 residues. The CDR3 nucleotides are TGTGCCAGCAGTTACAAGACTAGCGGGATTCCCTACGAGCAGTACTTC. Protein product: CASSYKTSGIPYEQYF.

In this sample, this clone turned up once. The chain joins TRBV7-9 to TRBJ2-5, with 7 bases lining up with TRBD2. CDR1 SEHNR and CDR2 FQNEAQ come from the germline V gene (reference sequence). Trimming took 3 bases from V and 2 from J; bases not matched to a gene: 9. CDR3 length equals 16 residues. CDR3 bases: TGTGCCAGCAGCTTGGTGTCCCCAGCGGGGCAAGAGACCCAGTACTTC. Translating it yields CASSLVSPAGQETQYF.

This CDR3 is CASTLGTSPYNEQFF. CDR3 coding DNA: TGTGCCAGCACCCTGGGTACTAGCCCTTACAATGAGCAGTTCTTC. V and J are TRBV14 and TRBJ2-1, with D possibly TRBD2 on 6 matching bases. The CDR3 runs to 15 residues. Trimming took 7 bases from V and 4 from J, leaving 17 bases between them. CDR1 is SGHDN, CDR2 FVKESK, per germline.

The J gene is TRBJ1-4, the V gene TRBV7-9; no clear D gene. The CDR3 has 14 residues. V lost 5 bases and J 8 bases, leaving 15 bases between the germline ends. Germline CDR1 is SEHNR and CDR2 is FQNEAQ (reference sequence). As DNA, the CDR3 is TGTGCCAGCAGCAGAGCCACTGCTGGAGAAAAACTGTTTTTT. It codes for CASSRATAGEKLFF.

The chain has TRBV25-1 and TRBJ2-2; D remains unclear. The CDR3 contains 17 residues. The V and J ends lost 5 bases and 4 bases respectively, with 20 bases between them. Germline V gene lookup returns CDR1 MGHDK and CDR2 SYGVNS. The CDR3 DNA reads TGTGCCAGCAGTCCTTACGGCAACCTCTTACTCACCGGGGAGCTGTTTTTT. This encodes CASSPYGNLLLTGELFF. The entire variable domain, with the rest obtained from reference TRBV25-1 and TRBJ2-2, is as follows: EADIYQTPRYLVIGTGKKITLECSQTMGHDKMYWYQQDPGMELHLIHYSYGVNSTEKGDLSSESTVSRIRTEHFPLTLESARPSHTSQYLCASSPYGNLLLTGELFFGEGSRLTVL.

The chain carries TRBV3-1 (or the pseudogene TRBV3-2) and TRBJ1-4, with D maybe TRBD1 (6 bases). CDR1 is LGHDT and CDR2 is YNNKEL in the germline V gene (reference sequence). This CDR3 comprises 16 residues. V was shortened by 3 bases and J by 3 bases, with 14 bases between the two germline ends. The CDR3 sequence: CASSQTTGSSNEKLFF. The CDR3 nucleotides are TGTGCCAGCAGCCAGACCACAGGGAGTTCTAATGAAAAACTGTTTTTT.

V gene TRBV27 combines with J gene TRBJ1-6, with no clear D. Per the germline V gene, CDR1 is MNHEY and CDR2 is SMNVEV (reference sequence). There are 15 residues in the CDR3. Trimming cost V 5 bases and J 10 bases, with 18 bases left between them. For the CDR3, the DNA is TGTGCCAGCAGTCTAACCCGGGAGGGAGGCTCACCCCTCCACTTT. Its translation: CASSLTREGGSPLHF.

This rearrangement joins TRBV5-1 to TRBJ2-2; weak D call: TRBD2 (5 bases). There are 15 residues in the CDR3. Germline CDR1 reads SGHRS; CDR2 reads YFSETQ. The V gene lost 2 bases and the J gene lost 1 base, with 9 bases spanning the gap. The CDR3 loop reads CASSLAGMNTGELFF. The CDR3 DNA follows: TGCGCCAGCAGCTTAGCCGGGATGAACACCGGGGAGCTGTTTTTT. Supplemented by reference TRBV5-1 and TRBJ2-2, the full variable domain reads KAGVTQTPRYLIKTRGQQVTLSCSPISGHRSVSWYQQTPGQGLQFLFEYFSETQRNKGNFPGRFSGRQFSNSRSEMNVSTLELGDSALYLCASSLAGMNTGELFFGEGSRLTVL.

The genes are TRBV11-2 and TRBJ1-3, with D perhaps matching TRBD1 (5 bases). Germline V gene sequence: CDR1 SGHAT, CDR2 FQNNGV. The CDR3 covers 14 residues. V was pared by 1 base and J by 3 bases, with 7 bases between. Here the CDR3 reads CASSLAGLGNTIYF. The CDR3 coding sequence is TGTGCCAGCAGCTTAGCAGGGCTTGGAAACACCATATATTTT.

The chain has TRBV6-4 and TRBJ2-2; TRBD1 agrees at 7 bases. The V gene end was trimmed by 6 bases and the J gene end by 3 bases; junction bases not matched to a gene: 4. CDR1 MRHNA and CDR2 SNTAGT come from the germline V gene. The CDR3 contains 14 residues. CDR3 sequence reads: CASSDREYTGELFF. The CDR3 DNA follows: TGTGCCAGCAGCGACAGGGAATACACCGGGGAGCTGTTTTTT.

The genes are TRBV6-2 or TRBV6-3 and TRBJ2-2, with 10 bases that match TRBD2. The CDR3 is 17 amino acids. From germline, CDR1 is MNHEY and CDR2 SVGEGT. The V gene end was trimmed by 7 bases and the J gene end by 6 bases; junction bases not matched to a gene: 14. The CDR3 here is CASTPPRLAGVSGELFF. The CDR3 nucleotides are TGTGCCAGCACCCCTCCCCGGCTAGCGGGGGTTTCCGGGGAGCTGTTTTTT.

The gene calls are TRBV7-9 and TRBJ2-5, with 9 bases matching TRBD1. V dropped 5 bases and J dropped 2; count of bases not matched to a gene: 6. From germline, CDR1 is SEHNR and CDR2 FQNEAQ (reference sequence). CDR3 length equals 15 residues. CDR3 sequence reads: CASSRGQGGQETQYF. CDR3 sequence (DNA): TGTGCCAGCAGCCGGGGACAGGGTGGGCAAGAGACCCAGTACTTC.

This clone was seen only once. Written as DNA, the CDR3 is TGTGCCAGCACCATAATATTGGGACGGAACACTGAAGCTTTCTTT. Translating gives CASTIILGRNTEAFF. The V gene is TRBV7-9, the J gene TRBJ1-1, with D possibly matching TRBD1 (5 bases). V lost 7 bases and J 1 base, leaving 16 bases between the germline ends. Per germline, CDR1 SEHNR and CDR2 FQNEAQ (reference sequence). The CDR3 spans 15 residues.

The chain links TRBV5-6 to TRBJ1-2; D uncertain. V dropped 1 base and J dropped 7 bases, with 11 bases sitting between them. The germline CDR1 and CDR2 sequences are SGHDT and YYEEEE. The CDR3 is 13 residues long. CDR3 region: CASSLKQVGGYTF. Written as DNA, the CDR3 is TGTGCCAGCAGCTTGAAGCAGGTCGGTGGCTACACCTTC.